This is a list of T cell receptor beta chains from one sample in a study of PD-1 blockade in classical Hodgkin lymphoma. Method: immunoSEQ multiplex PCR; TCRdb's copy keeps in-frame clones and lacks some. The table shows over 15,000 clones, with around 92% occurring only once. The sample was CD4+ T cells from blood. These receptors were obtained from a human donor with classical Hodgkin lymphoma. Both conserved end residues are part of each CDR3. The D gene is left open where the match is weak. Clone size, where shown, is once, few, many, or a class for clones that have expanded.

11 . TRBJ2-7 TRBV20-1 . TGCAGTGCGGGGCCGGGGGGCGCCTCATGGTTC CSAGPGGASWF
14 . TRBJ2-2 TRBV7-9 . TGTGCCAGCAGCCCCTTTATTGGCACCGGGGAGCTGTTTTTT CASSPFIGTGELFF
14 . TRBJ2-7 TRBV9 TRBD2 TGTGCCAGCAGCGTGGGACTAGTCACCTACGAGCAGTACTTC CASSVGLVTYEQYF
13 . TRBJ2-7 TRBV6-5 TRBD2 TGTGCCAGCACACTAGCGGGAGTGGGCGAGCAGTACTTC CASTLAGVGEQYF
13 . TRBJ1-1 TRBV18 . TGTGCCAGCTCATCAGACGGAAACACTGAAGCTTTCTTT CASSSDGNTEAFF
14 . TRBJ1-1 TRBV7-9 . TGTGCCAGCAGCCGGGCTACCATGAACACTGAAGCTTTCTTT CASSRATMNTEAFF
15 . TRBJ2-1 TRBV5-6 . TGTGCCAGCAGCTCCTCTCTCCGGCCCTTAAGTTGGCAGTTCTTC CASSSSLRPLSWQFF
16 . TRBJ1-2 TRBV6-5 . TGTGCCAGCAGTTACCCCCCCGGAAAGCATAACTATGGCTACACCTTC CASSYPPGKHNYGYTF
12 . TRBJ2-7 TRBV6-5 . TGTGCCAGCAGTTACAGCCCCTACGAGCAGTACTTC CASSYSPYEQYF
13 . TRBJ1-5 TRBV19 . TGTGCCAGTAGTTTACACCTCTATCAGCCCCAGCATTTT CASSLHLYQPQHF
15 . TRBJ2-2 TRBV30 . TGTGCCTGGAGTGTACGAGGGACCCTCACCGGGGAGCTGTTTTTT CAWSVRGTLTGELFF
12 . TRBJ2-3 TRBV6-1 . TGTGCCACCGAGGGAGCCACAGATACGCAGTATTTT CATEGATDTQYF
14 . TRBJ2-7 TRBV25-1 TRBD2 TGTGCCAGCAGTGAAGTGACTAGCGTGTCCGAGCAGTACTTC CASSEVTSVSEQYF
13 . TRBJ2-1 TRBV11-2 . TGTGCCAGCAGCCGTCCCCCGGGGAATGAGCAGTTCTTC CASSRPPGNEQFF
17 . TRBJ2-3 TRBV5-4 TRBD2 TGTGCCAGCAGATCCGGGCTCGCGGGAGGTCGACCAGATACGCAGTATTTT CASRSGLAGGRPDTQYF
15 . TRBJ1-4 TRBV18 . TGTGCCAGCTCACCTTTTGACAGTACTAATGAAAAACTGTTTTTT CASSPFDSTNEKLFF
13 . TRBJ1-2 TRBV6-5 . TGTGCCAGCAGTTCCCTCTCAGGGAGAGGCTACACCTTC CASSSLSGRGYTF
14 . TRBJ2-7 TRBV25-1 TRBD2 TGTGCCAGCAGTGGACTAGCCTCTTCTGTGGAGCAGTACTTC CASSGLASSVEQYF
14 . TRBJ2-3 TRBV18 . TGTGCCAGCTCGACCTCAGGACCGGCAGATACGCAGTATTTT CASSTSGPADTQYF
13 . TRBJ2-1 TRBV25-1 . TGTGCCAGCAGGGGGGCGGGATACAATGAGCAGTTCTTC CASRGAGYNEQFF
14 . TRBJ1-3 TRBV19 . TGTGCCAGTAGTTACGTTGACTCTGGAAACACCATATATTTT CASSYVDSGNTIYF
14 . TRBJ1-1 TRBV5-4 . TGTGCCAGCAGCTCGAGGGGTTCGAACACTGAAGCTTTCTTT CASSSRGSNTEAFF
16 . TRBJ1-5 TRBV19 . TGTGCCAGTAGGTTGCAGCCGTCCGTAGGCAATCAGCCCCAGCATTTT CASRLQPSVGNQPQHF
15 . TRBJ2-3 TRBV7-7 . TGTGCCAGCAGCCCGGGGACGGCTAGCACAGATACGCAGTATTTT CASSPGTASTDTQYF
13 . TRBJ2-5 TRBV25-1 . TGTGCCAGCAGTCCAAACTCGGGACGGACCCAGTACTTC CASSPNSGRTQYF
16 . TRBJ2-3 TRBV18 . TGTGCCAGCTCACCCAATACAGCAGGTTATGCAGATACGCAGTATTTT CASSPNTAGYADTQYF
15 . TRBJ2-1 TRBV6-5 TRBD2 TGTGCCAGCAGTTTCCCGGGACTAGCGAACAATGAGCAGTTCTTC CASSFPGLANNEQFF
12 . TRBJ2-1 TRBV10-2 . TGCGCCAGCAGTGTAGATTCCAATGAGCAGTTCTTC CASSVDSNEQFF
17 . TRBJ2-1 TRBV15 TRBD2 TGTGCCACCAGCAGGGGAGGACTAGCGAACGCCTACAATGAGCAGTTCTTC CATSRGGLANAYNEQFF
17 once TRBJ2-1 TRBV28 TRBD2 TGTGCCAGCAGTTTATTAGGGCTAGCGGGAGGGTGGGGTGAGCAGTTCTTC CASSLLGLAGGWGEQFF
14 . TRBJ1-5 TRBV7-9 TRBD1 TGTGCCAGCAGCCCTGGGACAGCGAATCAGCCCCAGCATTTT CASSPGTANQPQHF
14 . TRBJ2-5 TRBV5-1 . TGCGCCAGCAGCTTGGGTGGCAACCAAGAGACCCAGTACTTC CASSLGGNQETQYF
12 few TRBJ2-5 TRBV5-1 . TGCGCCAGCGGGGAGGCCCAAGAGACCCAGTACTTC CASGEAQETQYF
16 . TRBJ2-1 TRBV7-9 . TGTGCCAGCAGCTCCCTACGAGGCCGCTCCTACAATGAGCAGTTCTTC CASSSLRGRSYNEQFF
15 . TRBJ1-1 TRBV11-2 . TGTGCCAGCAGCTTAGCCGGGGGCGGGAACACTGAAGCTTTCTTT CASSLAGGGNTEAFF
15 . TRBJ2-6 TRBV6-4 . TGTGCCAGCAGTGACTCCAACTCTGGGGCCAACGTCCTGACTTTC CASSDSNSGANVLTF
16 . TRBJ2-5 TRBV30 . TGTGCCTGGAGAACACCCGGAAGGAGATACCAAGAGACCCAGTACTTC CAWRTPGRRYQETQYF
17 . TRBJ1-2 TRBV10-3 TRBD1 TGTGCCATCAGTGAGTCGAGGGGACAGCCTACTAACTATGGCTACACCTTC CAISESRGQPTNYGYTF
15 . TRBJ2-5 TRBV15 . TGTGCCACCACAGCGGGTTTAGCGAGGCAAGAGACCCAGTACTTC CATTAGLARQETQYF
13 . TRBJ2-7 TRBV6-5 . TGTGCCAGCAGTTACAGGGGTTCCTACGAGCAGTACTTC CASSYRGSYEQYF
17 . TRBJ2-1 TRBV7-8 TRBD2 TGTGCCAGCAGCCCTAAGTCACTAGCGTCTTCCTACAATGAGCAGTTCTTC CASSPKSLASSYNEQFF
13 . TRBJ2-7 TRBV29-1 TRBD1 TGCAGCGCCCGACAGGGTGAAGTCAACGAGCAGTACTTC CSARQGEVNEQYF